These T cell receptor beta chains were read from a single sample in a study of identical twins. TCRdb called the 5' RACE reads again in MiXCR, with one record for every CDR3 protein. This sample has nearly 200,000 distinct CDR3 sequences, with 15% found just once. The sample was also reused in another study, on T cells expressing NK-cell markers.

Sequenced material: CD8+ T cells sorted from blood. These receptors all come from a woman in her late teens or twenties in good health. The CDR3 runs from the conserved cysteine through the conserved F or W. The order of the fields is CDR3 length, J gene, V gene, CDR3 protein.

15	TRBJ2-1	TRBV3-1	CASSPLLAGVNEQFF
15	TRBJ2-7	TRBV5-1	CASSFGQGHNYEQYF
12	TRBJ2-2	TRBV12-3/TRBV12-4	CASSFTAGELFF
16	TRBJ2-2	TRBV7-2	CASSPRPPPNTGELFF
13	TRBJ2-5	TRBV11-2	CASSPPLKETQYF
16	TRBJ2-1	TRBV4-1	CASSTTPGGSYNEQFF
15	TRBJ2-2	TRBV12-3/TRBV12-4	CASSFPAGNTGELFF
15	TRBJ2-1	TRBV7-9	CASSLVATFYNEQFF
18	TRBJ2-3	TRBV12-3/TRBV12-4	CASSLTRGASWATDTQYF
12	TRBJ2-7	TRBV11-2	CASSRTGGEQYF
14	TRBJ2-7	TRBV27	CASSLGRGGYEQYF
12	TRBJ2-7	TRBV27	CASRGPSYEQYF
16	TRBJ2-3	TRBV20-1	CSARDLDSGRTDTQNF
13	TRBJ2-3	TRBV12-3/TRBV12-4	CALKGEFEDTQYF
14	TRBJ1-2	TRBV11-2	CASSLGGQGYGYTF
12	TRBJ2-1	TRBV12-3/TRBV12-4	CASSSEGNEQFF
13	TRBJ2-1	TRBV7-3	CASSLLLENEQFF
14	TRBJ2-7	TRBV7-9	CASSGPVQPYEQYF
14	TRBJ2-7	TRBV10-3	CARVGLADPYEQYF
15	TRBJ2-7	TRBV6-1	CAGSAGVPGSYEQYF
15	TRBJ2-1	TRBV11-3	CASSSIAGGKNEQFF
18	TRBJ2-6	TRBV7-6	CASSQLPGHPSGANVLTF
14	TRBJ1-2	TRBV6-1	CASSPVRDGDGYTF
14	TRBJ2-1	TRBV27	CASSLIPRVDEQFF
14	TRBJ2-7	TRBV27	CASSLGQGRYEQYF